This T cell receptor (beta chain) was found in a study of T cell responses to AZD1222 COVID-19 vaccine. With respect to this clone: As yet, its antigen is unknown.

Germline CDR1 is SGDLS and CDR2 is YYNGEE. The CDR3 is 15 residues long. The trim removed 0 bases at V and 2 bases at J, leaving 3 bases unmatched. The study's findings and limits: Reportedly, nearly half the spike-specific TCRs target unmutated variant regions. Regions 160-218 and 743-854 dominated among vaccine-associated CD4 TCRs spanning spike.

TCRdb's copy holds only in-frame clones and misses some; the assay was immunoSEQ multiplex PCR. The sample includes 120,000 or so clones, approximately 90% of them seen just once. The receptor comes from an adult in good health. The sample consisted of peripheral blood, taken on day 0 of AZD1222 vaccination. The chain joins TRBV9 to TRBJ2-3; 7 nucleotides match TRBD2. CDR3 DNA: TGTGCCAGCAGCGTAGCCGGGGGGATCACAGATACGCAGTATTTT. This gives the protein CASSVAGGITDTQYF.